This T cell receptor (beta chain) was observed in a study of B cell selection in AIRE deficiency. Points from the study as a whole: Shared Treg sequences had shorter CDR3s, biased toward rearrangements with few non-templated insertions. Patient Tconv cells held roughly 28% of Treg sequences shared by healthy donors.

Regulatory T cells were sorted as CD4+CD25hiCD127low/negative. TCRdb's copy holds only in-frame clones and misses some; the assay was immunoSEQ multiplex PCR. In the table there are roughly 22,000 clones, 94% of which are singletons. This CDR3 spans 14 amino acids. Germline lookup yields CDR1 SEHNR and CDR2 FQNEAQ (reference sequence). V was shortened by 2 bases and J by 9 bases, with 14 bases between the two germline ends. A single count supports this clone. Its antigen remains unidentified. The sample taken for sequencing was Tregs sorted from PBMCs. This receptor was identified in a human donor with AIRE deficiency. V is TRBV7-9 and J is TRBJ2-1, with unresolved D. This chain's CDR3 is CASSLSLGGGEQFF. Here the CDR3 DNA reads TGTGCCAGCAGCTTAAGCCTCGGCGGCGGTGAGCAGTTCTTC. The full variable domain, in which reference TRBV7-9 and TRBJ2-1 provide the parts outside the CDR3, is DTGVSQNPRHKITKRGQNVTFRCDPISEHNRLYWYRQTLGQGPEFLTYFQNEAQLEKSRLLSDRFSAERPKGSFSTLEIQRTEQGDSAMYLCASSLSLGGGEQFFGPGTRLTVL.